The 27 T cell receptor beta chains reported below all come from one sample, sequenced in a study of neurological immune-mediated disorders. TCRdb reprocessed the 5' RACE reads with MiXCR, giving one entry per CDR3 protein. The repertoire includes about 19,000 distinct CDR3 sequences, roughly 2.7% of them detected once, and about 5.5% sits in the top ten. Sequencing was done on a sample of PBMCs. The source of these receptors is a woman between 18 and 29 years old with multiple sclerosis.

This clonotype was detected many times. The V and J genes are TRBV7-9 and TRBJ1-2; D is perhaps TRBD1 (5 bases). This CDR3 has 12 residues. Looked up from germline, CDR1 is SEHNR and CDR2 is FQNEAQ (reference sequence). The V gene lost 0 bases and the J gene lost 10 bases, with 9 bases spanning the gap. CDR3 residues: CASSLARAVYTF. Written as DNA, the CDR3 is TGTGCCAGCAGCTTAGCCAGGGCTGTCTACACCTTC.

This clonotype was detected a few times. CDR3 region: CASSLNQGARYGYTF. The CDR3 nucleotides read TGTGCCAGCAGCTTAAACCAGGGGGCGCGCTATGGCTACACCTTC. This chain links TRBV7-8 with TRBJ1-2; the match to TRBD1 covers 8 bases. Germline-derived CDR1 and CDR2 are SGHVS and FQNEAQ. The CDR3 length is 15 residues. V gave up 2 bases and J gave up 4 bases; unmatched junction bases: 6.

This clonotype was seen a handful of times. Relative to the germline gene, one junction end is altered; a read error may explain this. The V and J genes are TRBV7-9 and TRBJ2-2, with D uncertain. This CDR3 comprises 12 residues. The germline V gene encodes CDR1 SEHNR and CDR2 FQNEAQ (reference sequence). The CDR3 sequence: CQPGENTGELFF. DNA of the CDR3: TGCCAACCTGGGGAGAACACCGGGGAGCTGTTTTTT.

This clonotype has at least ten counts. V and J are TRBV20-1 and TRBJ2-5; D ambiguous. CDR1 and CDR2 (germline): DFQATT, SNEGSKA (reference sequence). The germline V and J ends were trimmed by 3 bases and 4 bases, with 6 bases remaining between them. This CDR3 is built from 11 residues. CDR3 DNA: TGCAGTGCTAGTCCCTCAGAGACCCAGTACTTC. Amino acids: CSASPSETQYF.

This clonotype was counted ten times or more. This rearrangement joins TRBV11-2 to TRBJ2-1; D unclear. V lost 8 bases, J lost 0 bases, and 14 bases lay in between. The germline V gene encodes CDR1 SGHAT and CDR2 FQNNGV. The CDR3 is 15 amino acids. This CDR3 is CASQWAFSSYNEQFF. CDR3 DNA sequence: TGTGCCAGCCAGTGGGCGTTTAGCTCCTACAATGAGCAGTTCTTC. The complete variable domain, with remaining parts taken from reference TRBV11-2 and TRBJ2-1, reads EAGVAQSPRYKIIEKRQSVAFWCNPISGHATLYWYQQILGQGPKLLIQFQNNGVVDDSQLPKDRFSAERLKGVDSTLKIQPAKLEDSAVYLCASQWAFSSYNEQFFGPGTRLTVL.

This clonotype was observed many times. V gene TRBV15 combines with J gene TRBJ1-1; the D is unclear. The CDR3 is 14 amino acids. Trimming cost V 0 bases and J 2 bases, with 7 bases left between them. CDR1 is LNHNV and CDR2 is YYDKDF in the germline V gene (reference sequence). DNA of the CDR3: TGTGCCACCAGCAGAGATCGAGGTAACACTGAAGCTTTCTTT. This encodes CATSRDRGNTEAFF.

In its sample, this clonotype ranks as medium-sized (0.01 to 0.1%). The chain employs TRBV20-1 and TRBJ2-3; D is possibly TRBD2 (6 bases). The length of the CDR3 is 15 residues. Trimming cost V 0 bases and J 3 bases, with 13 bases left between them. The germline V gene encodes CDR1 DFQATT and CDR2 SNEGSKA (reference sequence). CDR3 loop: CSARDLGGVTDTQYF. CDR3 bases: TGCAGTGCTAGAGATCTGGGCGGGGTAACAGATACGCAGTATTTT.

This clonotype appeared many times. The chain recombines TRBV7-2 with TRBJ1-1, with D uncertain. The V gene's germline CDR1 is SGHTA and CDR2 FQGNSA. V was cut by 0 bases and J by 2 bases, with 7 bases left in between. CDR3 size: 14 residues. This CDR3 reads CASSLAGRNTEAFF. As DNA, the CDR3 is TGTGCCAGCAGCTTAGCTGGACGAAACACTGAAGCTTTCTTT.

This clonotype has ten or more counts. In DNA form, the CDR3 reads TGTGCCAGCAGTCAGGGACTAGCGGGAGGATCCGGGGAGCTGTTTTTT. Translation gives CASSQGLAGGSGELFF. The chain carries TRBV6-6 and TRBJ2-2, with 15 positions matching TRBD2. The germline V gene encodes CDR1 MNHNY and CDR2 SVGAGI (reference sequence). CDR3 length: 16 residues. The trim removed 5 bases at V and 6 bases at J, leaving 4 bases unmatched.

In its sample, this clonotype was seen many times. This chain joins TRBV3-1 and TRBJ2-1, with 10 nucleotides matching TRBD1. Germline V gene data show CDR1 as LGHDT and CDR2 as YNNKEL (reference sequence). The CDR3 length is 15 residues. V shed 3 bases and J 6 bases; nucleotides not matched to a gene: 5. CDR3 DNA: TGTGCCAGCAGCCACGGACAGGGGGTGGGCAATGAGCAGTTCTTC. This codes for CASSHGQGVGNEQFF.

Turning to this clonotype: A read error may account for a junction end that differs from germline. The CDR3 nucleotides read TGTGCCAGCAGTGTGTTGGGAAGGGGTGGCAATCAGCCCCAGAATTTT. It is translated as CASSVLGRGGNQPQNF. The J gene is TRBJ1-5, the V gene TRBV2, with a tentative D call TRBD1 (5 bases). Germline loops: CDR1 SNHLY, CDR2 FYNNEI. This CDR3 spans 16 amino acids. Full variable domain (missing parts from reference TRBV2 and TRBJ1-5): EPEVTQTPSHQVTQMGQEVILRCVPISNHLYFYWYRQILGQKVEFLVSFYNNEISEKSEIFDDQFSVERPDGSNFTLKIRSTKLEDSAMYFCASSVLGRGGNQPQNFGDGTRLSIL.

The sample holds many counts of this clonotype. This sequence joins TRBV14 and TRBJ2-2, with D possibly being TRBD1 (5 bases). The CDR3 is 15 amino acids. Germline CDR1 is SGHDN and CDR2 is FVKESK. The ends were cut back, 2 bases at V and 2 bases at J, with 9 bases in the middle. CDR3 in amino acids: CASSQNRPNTGELFF. CDR3 bases: TGTGCCAGCAGCCAAAACAGGCCCAACACCGGGGAGCTGTTTTTT.

This clonotype was counted many times. The chain carries TRBV20-1 and TRBJ2-3, with 7 positions matching TRBD2. CDR1 is DFQATT and CDR2 is SNEGSKA in the germline V gene (reference sequence). V trimming: 3 bases; J trimming: 2 bases; junction bases outside the gene matches: 5. The CDR3 runs 14 residues. CDR3 bases: TGCAGTGCTAGTCACGGGGGGACCACAGATACGCAGTATTTT. It yields the protein CSASHGGTTDTQYF.

This clonotype was counted at least ten times. V is TRBV7-2 and J is TRBJ2-5; D call uncertain. Per germline, CDR1 SGHTA and CDR2 FQGNSA. The germline V and J ends were trimmed by 5 bases and 1 base, with 14 bases remaining between them. The CDR3 totals 15 residues. CDR3 DNA sequence: TGTGCCAGCAGCCCGTCCGGACGCTCCCAAGAGACCCAGTACTTC. Its protein product is CASSPSGRSQETQYF.

The chain carries TRBV7-3 and TRBJ2-3; D is possibly TRBD1 (5 bases). The CDR3 is made up of 15 amino acids. The germline V gene has CDR1 SGHTA and CDR2 FQGTGA. Deletions cut 2 bases from V and 0 bases from J, with 9 bases between. The CDR3 loop is CASSLLRASTDTQYF. CDR3 nucleotide sequence: TGTGCCAGCAGCTTACTCAGGGCTAGCACAGATACGCAGTATTTT. The full variable domain, completed using reference TRBV7-3 and TRBJ2-3, is GAGVSQTPSNKVTEKGKYVELRCDPISGHTALYWYRQSLGQGPEFLIYFQGTGAADDSGLPNDRFFAVRPEGSVSTLKIQRTERGDSAVYLCASSLLRASTDTQYFGPGTRLTVL.

This clonotype appeared many times. The J gene is TRBJ1-1, the V gene TRBV7-9; D is unresolved. V shed 2 bases and J shed 1 base, with 5 bases lying between them. The CDR3 sequence is 13 residues long. The germline gives CDR1 SEHNR, CDR2 FQNEAQ (reference sequence). For the CDR3, the DNA is TGTGCCAGCAGCTTAAAGGCGAACACTGAAGCTTTCTTT. Translated, it gives CASSLKANTEAFF.

Ten or more counts support this clonotype. The gene calls are TRBV10-2 and TRBJ2-7, with D unresolved. Trimming cost V 6 bases and J 1 base, with 4 bases left between them. This CDR3 comprises 11 residues. Germline CDR1 WSHSY, CDR2 SAAADI. The CDR3 loop is CASRTSYEQYF. For the CDR3, the DNA is TGCGCCAGCAGGACGTCCTACGAGCAGTACTTC.

This clonotype was seen many times. The CDR3 here is CASSRTSGSADTQYF. The CDR3, as DNA: TGTGCCAGCAGCCGGACTAGCGGGAGTGCAGATACGCAGTATTTT. The chain combines TRBV3-1 with TRBJ2-3; TRBD2 matches at 13 bases. The V gene's germline CDR1 is LGHDT and CDR2 YNNKEL (reference sequence). V shed 4 bases and J 4 bases; nucleotides not matched to a gene: 2. This CDR3 spans 15 amino acids.

This clonotype was detected ten times or more. The chain uses TRBV7-6 and TRBJ2-6; D not certain. CDR1 and CDR2 from the germline V gene are SGHVS and FNYEAQ. V was cut by 2 bases and J by 1 base, with 3 bases left in between. The CDR3 extends over 14 amino acids. CDR3 nucleotide sequence: TGTGCCAGCAGCTTAAATTCTGGGGCCAACGTCCTGACTTTC. It codes for CASSLNSGANVLTF.

This clonotype was counted only a few times. The chain has TRBV28 and TRBJ2-7, with unresolved D. The germline V gene encodes CDR1 MDHEN and CDR2 SYDVKM. The length of the CDR3 is 15 residues. The ends were cut back, 3 bases at V and 6 bases at J, with 18 bases in the middle. CDR3 sequence: CASSLRPPGKSEQYF. CDR3 nucleotide sequence: TGTGCCAGCAGTTTGAGACCACCCGGAAAGAGCGAGCAGTACTTC. Combining the CDR3 with reference TRBV28 and TRBJ2-7 gives the whole variable domain DVKVTQSSRYLVKRTGEKVFLECVQDMDHENMFWYRQDPGLGLRLIYFSYDVKMKEKGDIPEGYSVSREKKERFSLILESASTNQTSMYLCASSLRPPGKSEQYFGPGTRLTVT.

The V and J genes are TRBV20-1 and TRBJ1-5; D not resolved. The V end lost 6 bases, the J end lost 2 bases, and 8 bases lay between the germline ends. There are 12 residues in the CDR3. CDR1 is DFQATT and CDR2 is SNEGSKA in the germline V gene (reference sequence). CDR3: CSALSGNQPQHF. DNA of the CDR3: TGCAGTGCCCTCTCCGGCAATCAGCCCCAGCATTTT.

The sample holds many counts of this clonotype. This chain uses TRBV6-4 with TRBJ1-1, with TRBD1 matching over 8 bases. V gave up 6 bases and J gave up 6 bases; unmatched junction bases: 9. Per the germline V gene, CDR1 is MRHNA and CDR2 is SNTAGT. The CDR3 has 14 residues. This CDR3 is CASRLDRGFPEAFF. The CDR3 coding sequence is TGTGCCAGCAGGCTTGACAGGGGTTTTCCTGAAGCTTTCTTT.

By sample share, this clonotype is medium-sized. The chain combines TRBV7-9 with TRBJ2-7, with D possibly being TRBD2 (6 bases). Between the trimmed V and J ends, which lost 8 bases and 0 bases, there was a span of 8 bases. The CDR3 has 12 residues. Germline V gene sequence: CDR1 SEHNR, CDR2 FQNEAQ (reference sequence). The CDR3 loop is CASRESSYEQYF. As DNA, the CDR3 is TGTGCCAGCCGGGAGAGCTCCTACGAGCAGTACTTC.

There are many counts of this clonotype. CDR3 amino acids: CASRSLNTEAFF. The CDR3 region has the DNA TGTGCCAGCAGGTCGTTAAACACTGAAGCTTTCTTT. The gene calls are TRBV3-1 and TRBJ1-1; D uncertain. Germline V gene sequence: CDR1 LGHDT, CDR2 YNNKEL (reference sequence). The V gene lost 6 bases and the J gene lost 2 bases, with 7 bases spanning the gap. This CDR3 spans 12 amino acids.

This clonotype came up a few times. A much more abundant neighbour one base away suggests this may be a read error. The CDR3 does not close with the conserved phenylalanine or tryptophan, likely indicating a read error. The V gene is TRBV4-3, the J gene TRBJ1-2; D is undetermined. V shed 0 bases and J shed 2 bases, with 10 bases lying between them. Germline lookup yields CDR1 LGHNA and CDR2 YSLEER. This CDR3 comprises 15 residues. CDR3 DNA sequence: TGCGCCAGCAGCCAAGATCGGTCCGGGAACTATGGCTACACCTGC. It translates to CASSQDRSGNYGYTC.

This clonotype was detected many times. This CDR3 reads CASIFSDRGPYEQYF. In nucleotides, the CDR3 is TGTGCCAGCATCTTCTCGGACAGGGGACCCTACGAGCAGTACTTC. The chain couples TRBV27 to TRBJ2-7; 9 nucleotides match TRBD1. V was clipped by 7 bases and J by 2 bases; unmatched bases: 9. The germline gives CDR1 MNHEY, CDR2 SMNVEV (reference sequence). The CDR3 extends over 15 amino acids.

In its sample, this clonotype ranks as medium-sized. CDR3 DNA: TGTGCCAGCAGACAGGGTAACTATGGCTACACCTTC. Its translation: CASRQGNYGYTF. This chain uses TRBV12-3 or TRBV12-4 with TRBJ1-2, with D tentatively TRBD1 (6 bases). The V end lost 6 bases, the J end lost 1 base, and 6 bases lay between the germline ends. The CDR3 has 12 residues.